A selection of T cell receptor beta chains follows, all from one sample in a study of blood T cell repertoires in COVID-19. Assay used: immunoSEQ multiplex PCR; TCRdb lists only in-frame clones, some missing. The profile shows around 130,000 clones, approximately 84% of them singletons. The sequenced material came from peripheral blood. These TCRs come from a woman older than 75 with acute or convalescent COVID-19. Both conserved end residues are part of each CDR3. The D gene is left open where the match is weak. The listing skips clone size in some rows; elsewhere it reads once, few, many or a size class.

clone_size: -
v_call: TRBV6-1
d_call: -
j_call: TRBJ2-7
cdr3_aa: CASSELAGINEQYF
cdr3_nt: TGTGCCAGCAGTGAATTGGCGGGAATTAACGAGCAGTACTTC

clone_size: -
v_call: TRBV6-4
d_call: TRBD1
j_call: TRBJ2-3
cdr3_aa: CASSDYPDRGSDTQYF
cdr3_nt: TGTGCCAGCAGTGATTACCCGGACAGGGGTTCAGATACGCAGTATTTT

clone_size: -
v_call: TRBV6-2/TRBV6-3
d_call: TRBD2
j_call: TRBJ2-1
cdr3_aa: CASSPAGTSAYNEQFF
cdr3_nt: TGTGCCAGCAGCCCCGCCGGGACTAGTGCTTACAATGAGCAGTTCTTC

clone_size: -
v_call: TRBV19
d_call: TRBD1
j_call: TRBJ2-3
cdr3_aa: CASSMRAGGSTDTQYF
cdr3_nt: TGTGCCAGTAGTATGAGGGCAGGGGGCAGCACAGATACGCAGTATTTT

clone_size: -
v_call: TRBV30
d_call: -
j_call: TRBJ1-2
cdr3_aa: CAWSRAAARGYTF
cdr3_nt: TGTGCCTGGAGTCGTGCGGCCGCCCGGGGCTACACCTTC

clone_size: once
v_call: TRBV6-1
d_call: -
j_call: TRBJ1-3
cdr3_aa: CASSEAEVGNTIYF
cdr3_nt: TGTGCCAGCAGTGAAGCGGAGGTGGGAAACACCATATATTTT

clone_size: -
v_call: TRBV27
d_call: -
j_call: TRBJ2-5
cdr3_aa: CASSPGGFQETQYF
cdr3_nt: TGTGCCAGCAGTCCCGGGGGTTTCCAAGAGACCCAGTACTTC

clone_size: -
v_call: TRBV18
d_call: -
j_call: TRBJ2-1
cdr3_aa: CASSPGTSEQFF
cdr3_nt: TGTGCCAGTTCACCCGGGACATCCGAGCAGTTCTTC

clone_size: -
v_call: TRBV19
d_call: TRBD1
j_call: TRBJ1-6
cdr3_aa: CASSTDGTANSPLHF
cdr3_nt: TGTGCCAGTAGTACGGATGGGACAGCTAATTCACCCCTCCACTTT

clone_size: -
v_call: TRBV4-3
d_call: TRBD1
j_call: TRBJ2-4
cdr3_aa: CASSHESDRGAKNIQYF
cdr3_nt: TGCGCCAGCAGCCACGAATCCGACAGGGGAGCCAAAAACATTCAGTACTTC

clone_size: -
v_call: TRBV10-1
d_call: TRBD2
j_call: TRBJ2-7
cdr3_aa: CASNLLRDYAYEQYF
cdr3_nt: TGCGCCAGCAACCTACTCCGGGACTATGCCTACGAGCAGTACTTC

clone_size: -
v_call: TRBV2
d_call: -
j_call: TRBJ2-3
cdr3_aa: CASSERPKGLDTQYF
cdr3_nt: TGTGCCAGCAGTGAACGCCCCAAAGGACTAGATACGCAGTATTTT

clone_size: -
v_call: TRBV6-5
d_call: -
j_call: TRBJ1-4
cdr3_aa: CASRLTATNEKLFF
cdr3_nt: TGTGCCAGTCGCCTCACAGCAACTAATGAAAAACTGTTTTTT

clone_size: -
v_call: TRBV11-3
d_call: TRBD2
j_call: TRBJ2-1
cdr3_aa: CASSFGLAGGDEQFF
cdr3_nt: TGTGCCAGCAGCTTCGGACTAGCGGGAGGGGACGAGCAGTTCTTC

clone_size: -
v_call: TRBV7-2
d_call: TRBD2
j_call: TRBJ2-7
cdr3_aa: CASSGGGISYEQYF
cdr3_nt: TGTGCCAGCAGCGGGGGGGGGATCTCCTACGAGCAGTACTTC

clone_size: -
v_call: TRBV6-5
d_call: -
j_call: TRBJ2-7
cdr3_aa: CASRPALGGTYEQYF
cdr3_nt: TGTGCCAGCAGGCCTGCCCTTGGAGGAACTTACGAGCAGTACTTC

clone_size: -
v_call: TRBV5-1
d_call: TRBD2
j_call: TRBJ2-7
cdr3_aa: CASSTGLAPSSYEQYF
cdr3_nt: TGCGCCAGCAGCACTGGACTAGCGCCGAGCTCCTACGAGCAGTACTTC

clone_size: once
v_call: TRBV19
d_call: TRBD1
j_call: TRBJ2-5
cdr3_aa: CASSQGQASGETQYF
cdr3_nt: TGTGCCAGTAGTCAGGGACAGGCGTCGGGAGAGACCCAGTACTTC

clone_size: -
v_call: TRBV25-1
d_call: TRBD1
j_call: TRBJ1-1
cdr3_aa: CASSRPGGTEAFF
cdr3_nt: TGTGCCAGCAGTCGCCCAGGGGGCACTGAAGCTTTCTTT

clone_size: -
v_call: TRBV19
d_call: TRBD1
j_call: TRBJ1-2
cdr3_aa: CASSIGAGGYRYTF
cdr3_nt: TGTGCCAGTAGTATTGGGGCAGGGGGCTATCGCTACACCTTC

clone_size: -
v_call: TRBV6-5
d_call: -
j_call: TRBJ2-3
cdr3_aa: CASSPPFRAGDTQYF
cdr3_nt: TGTGCCAGCAGTCCTCCCTTTAGGGCGGGAGATACGCAGTATTTT

clone_size: -
v_call: TRBV7-2
d_call: -
j_call: TRBJ2-3
cdr3_aa: CASSPPTGGTDTQYF
cdr3_nt: TGTGCCAGCAGCCCCCCCACCGGGGGCACAGATACGCAGTATTTT

clone_size: -
v_call: TRBV2
d_call: -
j_call: TRBJ1-6
cdr3_aa: CASSAEAGTPLHF
cdr3_nt: TGTGCCAGCAGTGCCGAGGCGGGGACACCCCTCCACTTT

clone_size: -
v_call: TRBV12-5
d_call: TRBD2
j_call: TRBJ2-7
cdr3_aa: CASAHGLAAYQSYEQYF
cdr3_nt: TGTGCTAGTGCCCATGGACTAGCGGCTTATCAATCCTACGAGCAGTACTTC

clone_size: -
v_call: TRBV6-2/TRBV6-3
d_call: -
j_call: TRBJ1-2
cdr3_aa: CASSWRQTSNYGYTF
cdr3_nt: TGTGCCAGCAGTTGGCGACAGACCTCTAACTATGGCTACACCTTC

clone_size: -
v_call: TRBV27
d_call: TRBD1
j_call: TRBJ1-4
cdr3_aa: CASRTGGRDNEKLFF
cdr3_nt: TGTGCCAGCAGAACAGGGGGCAGGGATAATGAAAAACTGTTTTTT

clone_size: -
v_call: TRBV5-4
d_call: -
j_call: TRBJ2-5
cdr3_aa: CASSLSTGQETQYF
cdr3_nt: TGTGCCAGCAGCTTGTCGACAGGCCAAGAGACCCAGTACTTC

clone_size: -
v_call: TRBV9
d_call: TRBD2
j_call: TRBJ2-1
cdr3_aa: CASSVAVAGLDNEQFF
cdr3_nt: TGTGCCAGCAGCGTAGCTGTAGCGGGACTTGACAATGAGCAGTTCTTC

clone_size: -
v_call: TRBV6-5
d_call: -
j_call: TRBJ1-1
cdr3_aa: CASTGYPTEAFF
cdr3_nt: TGTGCCAGCACAGGCTATCCAACTGAAGCTTTCTTT

clone_size: -
v_call: TRBV30
d_call: TRBD1
j_call: TRBJ1-2
cdr3_aa: CAWRLLDRGEAYGYTF
cdr3_nt: TGTGCCTGGAGGCTACTGGACAGGGGCGAGGCCTATGGCTACACCTTC

clone_size: -
v_call: TRBV29-1
d_call: TRBD1
j_call: TRBJ1-1
cdr3_aa: CSVLPTGGTEAFF
cdr3_nt: TGCAGCGTTCTCCCCACAGGGGGCACTGAAGCTTTCTTT

clone_size: -
v_call: TRBV11-2
d_call: TRBD1
j_call: TRBJ2-5
cdr3_aa: CASSADRWRETQYF
cdr3_nt: TGTGCCAGCAGCGCGGACAGGTGGAGGGAGACCCAGTACTTC

clone_size: -
v_call: TRBV12-3/TRBV12-4
d_call: -
j_call: TRBJ2-1
cdr3_aa: CASSSESWEQFF
cdr3_nt: TGTGCCAGCAGTTCCGAGAGTTGGGAGCAGTTCTTC